The next 28 T cell receptor beta chains were all read from a single sample in a study of shared clonotypes between healthy human individuals (dated by TCRdb to 2018 to 2020). Library preparation used the immunoSEQ multiplex PCR assay. TCRdb took over this immuneACCESS table, retaining in-frame rearrangements with V and J assigned. Such tables are incomplete; in checked studies, under half of the missing clones stem from an unresolved V gene, and the remainder is unexplained. This sample lists about 520,000 clones; roughly 80% were detected once. The top ten constitute 12% of the sample. Specimen: PBMCs. These receptors were taken from a woman aged 40 to 50 in good health. Some clones in this sample may be carry-over from other donors' samples.

This clone was counted a few times. V is TRBV4-2 and J is TRBJ2-1; no clear D gene. V was trimmed by 4 bases and J by 1 base, leaving 8 bases between them. CDR3 length: 14 residues. In germline, CDR1 is LGHNA, CDR2 YNFKEQ. The CDR3 loop reads CASSPRVSYNEQFF. The CDR3 coding sequence is TGTGCCAGCAGCCCCAGAGTTTCCTACAATGAGCAGTTCTTC.

V usage is TRBV7-2 and J usage is TRBJ1-5, with D unresolved. The germline V gene has CDR1 SGHTA and CDR2 FQGNSA. Trimming took 0 bases from V and 3 from J, leaving 9 bases between them. This CDR3 has 15 amino acids. The CDR3 spells CASSLAQVDNQPQHF. The CDR3 nucleotides read TGTGCCAGCAGCTTAGCGCAGGTCGACAATCAGCCCCAGCATTTT.

This CDR3 reads CASSPSGIRETQYF. CDR3 nucleotide sequence: TGTGCCAGTAGTCCCAGCGGGATACGAGAGACCCAGTACTTC. This chain connects TRBV19 to TRBJ2-5, with 7 bases matching TRBD2. Trimming removed 5 bases from V and 4 bases from J; junction bases left unmatched: 7. Germline values: CDR1 LNHDA, CDR2 SQIVND (reference sequence). The CDR3 runs 14 residues. The full variable domain, completed using reference TRBV19 and TRBJ2-5, is DGGITQSPKYLFRKEGQNVTLSCEQNLNHDAMYWYRQDPGQGLRLIYYSQIVNDFQKGDIAEGYSVSREKKESFPLTVTSAQKNPTAFYLCASSPSGIRETQYFGPGTRLLVL.

The chain links TRBV7-9 to TRBJ2-7; D is undetermined. Germline V gene sequence: CDR1 SEHNR, CDR2 FQNEAQ (reference sequence). V was pared by 3 bases and J by 6 bases, with 9 bases between. CDR3 length: 12 residues. The CDR3 loop reads CASSFGPGEQYF. The CDR3 DNA is TGTGCCAGCAGCTTCGGTCCCGGCGAGCAGTACTTC.

This rearrangement joins TRBV2 to TRBJ2-7; 8 bases map to TRBD2. CDR1 is SNHLY, CDR2 FYNNEI, per germline. V shed 3 bases and J 3 bases; nucleotides not matched to a gene: 7. The CDR3 spans 15 residues. The CDR3 coding sequence is TGTGCCAGCAGTGATGGGACTAGAAGCCTCTACGAGCAGTACTTC. Amino acid sequence: CASSDGTRSLYEQYF.

This chain connects TRBV6-1 to TRBJ1-5, with D unclear. This CDR3 has 13 residues. The germline CDR1 and CDR2 sequences are MNHNS and SASEGT. Trimming pared 8 bases from V and 4 bases from J, leaving 12 bases between. CDR3 protein: CASLLTKNQPQHF. The CDR3 coding sequence is TGTGCCAGCCTACTGACTAAGAATCAGCCCCAGCATTTT.

V is TRBV27 and J is TRBJ2-3; 7 positions agree with TRBD2. This CDR3 is 17 amino acids long. Per germline, CDR1 MNHEY and CDR2 SMNVEV (reference sequence). V was clipped by 2 bases and J by 4 bases; unmatched bases: 12. CDR3 in amino acids: CASSLGLVGGVADTQYF. CDR3 coding DNA: TGTGCCAGCAGTTTAGGACTAGTAGGTGGTGTTGCAGATACGCAGTATTTT.

This chain uses TRBV7-9 with TRBJ2-1; D not resolved. The V end was cut by 0 bases, the J end by 7 bases, with 4 bases between. CDR3 length: 12 amino acids. CDR1 is SEHNR and CDR2 is FQNEAQ in the germline V gene (reference sequence). The CDR3 nucleotides read TGTGCCAGCAGCTTAGCCGTGAATGAGCAGTTCTTC. It specifies CASSLAVNEQFF.

As for this clone: A far larger clone is one base from this, pointing to a likely read error. The CDR3 is CASTGGILGETQYF. DNA for the CDR3: TGTGCCAGTACTGGTGGTATATTAGGGGAGACCCAGTACTTC. The chain combines TRBV19 with TRBJ2-5; D is undetermined. Germline loops: CDR1 LNHDA, CDR2 SQIVND (reference sequence). This CDR3 spans 14 amino acids. Trimming stripped 7 bases from V and 5 bases from J, with 17 bases between.

The V call is TRBV19, the J call TRBJ2-1; 10 bases are shared with TRBD2. J was trimmed by 3 bases and V by 3 bases; bases with no gene match: 8. This CDR3 is built from 17 residues. CDR1 and CDR2 from the germline V gene are LNHDA and SQIVND (reference sequence). CDR3 coding DNA: TGTGCCAGTAGTATCCCCATAGCGGGAGGAAACTACAATGAGCAGTTCTTC. Translated, it gives CASSIPIAGGNYNEQFF.

This clone turned up a few times. The gene calls are TRBV5-1 and TRBJ2-7; 10 nucleotides line up with TRBD1. Germline V gene sequence: CDR1 SGHRS, CDR2 YFSETQ. The V and J ends lost 0 bases and 3 bases, in that order; junction bases with no gene match: 6. This CDR3 is 16 amino acids long. The CDR3 loop reads CASSLGGQGGFYEQYF. The DNA for the CDR3 is TGCGCCAGCAGCTTGGGTGGACAGGGGGGATTCTACGAGCAGTACTTC.

This chain connects TRBV5-1 to TRBJ2-7; 10 positions match TRBD1. V shed 3 bases, J shed 5 bases, and the junction held 5 bases outside the gene matches. The CDR3 extends over 14 amino acids. CDR1 is SGHRS, CDR2 YFSETQ, per germline. DNA for the CDR3: TGCGCCAGCAGCTCGACAGGGGGCTTAGACGAGCAGTACTTC. Amino acids: CASSSTGGLDEQYF. Variable domain in full (rest from reference TRBV5-1 and TRBJ2-7): KAGVTQTPRYLIKTRGQQVTLSCSPISGHRSVSWYQQTPGQGLQFLFEYFSETQRNKGNFPGRFSGRQFSNSRSEMNVSTLELGDSALYLCASSSTGGLDEQYFGPGTRLTVT.

Worth noting for this clone: This likely stems from a read error, as it lies one base from a far larger clone. The V gene is TRBV27, the J gene TRBJ2-7; 7 positions agree with TRBD2. V shed 3 bases, J shed 8 bases, and the junction held 7 bases outside the gene matches. There are 13 residues in the CDR3. Germline CDR1 is MNHEY and CDR2 is SMNVEV (reference sequence). This chain's CDR3 is CASSLFGGYKQYF. DNA of the CDR3: TGTGCCAGCAGTTTGTTCGGGGGGTACAAGCAGTACTTC.

This clone was observed a single time. The genes are TRBV6-4 and TRBJ2-1, with D perhaps matching TRBD2 (6 bases). Germline CDR1 is MRHNA and CDR2 is SNTAGT. This CDR3 has 13 residues. Trimming took off 2 bases at V and 9 bases at J, with 11 bases between the two ends. This CDR3 is CASSDGGLGEQFF. The CDR3 DNA follows: TGTGCCAGCAGTGACGGAGGGCTAGGTGAGCAGTTCTTC.

V is TRBV10-1 and J is TRBJ2-1; D might be TRBD2 (7 bases). The germline V gene encodes CDR1 WNHNN and CDR2 SYGVQD (reference sequence). The CDR3 totals 13 residues. Trimming took 7 bases from V and 10 from J, leaving 17 bases between them. CDR3 sequence reads: CASTEGGGREQFF. DNA of the CDR3: TGCGCCAGCACCGAAGGGGGAGGGCGGGAGCAGTTCTTC.

Of note for this clone: It is likely a read error: a sequence one base away is far more abundant. The chain couples TRBV6-5 to TRBJ2-5, with TRBD1 identical over 7 bases. The DNA end is more similar to TRBJ2-7, so the J call may be wrong. There are 15 residues in the CDR3. Looked up from germline, CDR1 is MNHEY and CDR2 is SVGAGI. CDR3 residues: CASSKGTVGSYEQYF. The CDR3 coding sequence is TGTGCCAGCAGTAAAGGGACAGTAGGCTCCTACGAGCAGTACTTC.

This chain joins TRBV7-9 and TRBJ2-7; tentative D call: TRBD2 (5 bases). The CDR3 totals 14 residues. In germline, CDR1 is SEHNR, CDR2 FQNEAQ (reference sequence). With 5 bases removed from V and 5 bases from J, the gap between germline ends came to 16 bases. This chain's CDR3 is CASSAGRPKDEQYF. For the CDR3, the DNA is TGTGCCAGCAGCGCGGGCCGACCTAAGGACGAGCAGTACTTC.

The rearrangement joins TRBV9 to TRBJ2-3; 8 bases fit TRBD1. The germline V gene has CDR1 SGDLS and CDR2 YYNGEE. J lost 1 base, V lost 2 bases, and 9 bases had no gene match. The CDR3 consists of 17 residues. In nucleotides, the CDR3 is TGTGCCAGCAGCGTGGAGACCGGGACAGGCCGCACAGATACGCAGTATTTT. Its protein product is CASSVETGTGRTDTQYF.

In the case of this clone: Other DNA sequences from this sample encode an identical CDR3 as well. This sequence joins TRBV29-1 and TRBJ2-5, with unresolved D. With 6 bases removed from V and 5 bases from J, the gap between germline ends came to 7 bases. Germline CDR1 reads SQVTM; CDR2 reads ANQGSEA. The CDR3 is made up of 10 amino acids. The CDR3 DNA reads as TGCAGCGTCCTCCGGGAGACCCAGTACTTC. As protein: CSVLRETQYF. The full variable domain, in which reference TRBV29-1 and TRBJ2-5 provide the parts outside the CDR3, is SAVISQKPSRDICQRGTSLTIQCQVDSQVTMMFWYRQQPGQSLTLIATANQGSEATYESGFVIDKFPISRPNLTFSTLTVSNMSPEDSSIYLCSVLRETQYFGPGTRLLVL.

This clone appeared a few times. The chain employs TRBV27 and TRBJ1-5; D uncertain. Germline CDR1 is MNHEY and CDR2 is SMNVEV (reference sequence). The CDR3 consists of 15 residues. Trimming took 2 bases from V and 2 from J, leaving 10 bases between them. The CDR3 nucleotides read TGTGCCAGCAGTTTACGTCAGGCCCGCAATCAGCCCCAGCATTTT. It specifies CASSLRQARNQPQHF.

The chain carries TRBV27 and TRBJ1-2, with TRBD1 matching over 7 bases. CDR1 is MNHEY, CDR2 SMNVEV, per germline (reference sequence). This CDR3 is 13 amino acids long. V dropped 2 bases and J dropped 7; count of bases not matched to a gene: 4. CDR3 nucleotides: TGTGCCAGCAGTTTACAGGGGGTAGGTGGCTACACCTTC. It is translated as CASSLQGVGGYTF.

The chain is built from TRBV29-1 and TRBJ2-7; TRBD2 aligns across 11 bases. Germline V gene sequence: CDR1 SQVTM, CDR2 ANQGSEA. With V trimmed by 6 bases and J by 5 bases, 6 bases remained unmatched. The CDR3 contains 13 residues. Here the CDR3 reads CSVSTSGNNEQYF. The CDR3, as DNA: TGCAGCGTATCGACTAGCGGGAACAACGAGCAGTACTTC.

As concerns this clone: A far more abundant clone sits one base away, making this likely a read error. At the DNA level, this CDR3 is encoded by other sequences in the same sample as well. The rearrangement links TRBV25-1 to TRBJ1-1, with D tentatively TRBD1 (6 bases). This CDR3 is 14 amino acids long. Germline CDR1 is MGHDK and CDR2 is SYGVNS. CDR3 loop: CASSEYVGDTEAFF. The CDR3 DNA reads as TGTGCCAGCAGTGAATATGTAGGGGACACTGAGGCTTTCTTT.

The J gene is TRBJ1-4, the V gene TRBV28; no reliable D call. The CDR3 length is 13 residues. V lost 2 bases and J 7 bases, leaving 8 bases between the germline ends. CDR1 and CDR2 (germline): MDHEN, SYDVKM. CDR3 protein: CASSLTSGEKLFF. In DNA, the CDR3 is TGTGCCAGCAGTTTAACTTCTGGTGAAAAACTGTTTTTT.

This rearrangement joins TRBV6-5 to TRBJ1-3, with D hard to call. Per the germline V gene, CDR1 is MNHEY and CDR2 is SVGAGI. CDR3 size: 15 residues. Trimming shortened V by 7 bases and J by 0 bases, and 13 bases separated the two germline ends. Here the CDR3 DNA reads TGTGCCAGCAAACCCGACGGCAGCTCTGGAAACACCATATATTTT. It codes for CASKPDGSSGNTIYF.

The rearrangement joins TRBV19 to TRBJ2-5; possible D gene TRBD2, 5 bases. Trimming took 3 bases from V and 1 from J, leaving 9 bases between them. Germline CDR1 is LNHDA and CDR2 is SQIVND (reference sequence). CDR3 length: 14 residues. CDR3 in DNA: TGTGCCAGTAGTATGAGGGCAGTCCAAGAGACCCAGTACTTC. Protein: CASSMRAVQETQYF.

The chain links TRBV28 to TRBJ2-3, with a weak D call TRBD2 (6 bases). Deletions cut 5 bases from V and 0 bases from J, with 15 bases between. The length of the CDR3 is 16 residues. CDR1 and CDR2 from the germline V gene are MDHEN and SYDVKM. The chain's CDR3 is CASSRSSGGSTDTQYF. The CDR3 DNA follows: TGTGCCAGCAGTCGAAGTAGCGGAGGAAGCACAGATACGCAGTATTTT.

V and J are TRBV28 and TRBJ1-1; D is unclear. The V and J ends lost 4 bases and 0 bases respectively, with 12 bases between them. The germline V gene encodes CDR1 MDHEN and CDR2 SYDVKM. The CDR3 runs 15 residues. The CDR3 sequence: CASSWGLRLNTEAFF. The DNA for the CDR3 is TGTGCCAGCAGTTGGGGTTTGAGGCTGAACACTGAAGCTTTCTTT.